Described below is a single TCR beta chain sequence and its context. Its antigen remains unknown. The sample comes from a study of vaccination and CD4 T cells after COVID-19. The study sequenced cultured CD4+ T cell DNA using the Oncomine TCR Beta short-read assay. TCRdb re-derived calls from the PCR reads in MiXCR, one entry per CDR3 protein. Of about 20,000 distinct CDR3 sequences listed, just over 45% are singletons. Treatment described: approximately nine-day PBMC culture with coronavirus spike peptide pools or control peptides (ViraFEST assay). CDR1 is DFQATT, CDR2 SNEGSKA, per germline (reference sequence). The CDR3 loop spans 15 amino acids. Trimming shortened V by 1 base and J by 0 bases, and 10 bases separated the two germline ends.

This sequence originates from a human donor who had recovered from COVID-19. Source: CD4+ T cells from blood, cultured in vitro, taken after SARS-CoV-2 vaccination. The chain is built from TRBV20-1 and TRBJ2-1, with D tentatively TRBD2 (5 bases). The CDR3 bases are TGCAGTGCTAGAGCGGGGAAGAGCTCCTACAATGAGCAGTTCTTC. It codes for CSARAGKSSYNEQFF.